The 26 T cell receptor beta chains below come from one sample, sequenced in a study of cytomegalovirus exposure and HLA in healthy donors. Data came from immunoSEQ multiplex PCR; TCRdb stores just in-frame clones and leaves some out. This sample has 200,000 or so clones, with over 75% found just once. Sequenced sample: PBMCs. Receptors originate from a woman in her late teens or twenties in good health and CMV-seropositive.

The rearrangement uses TRBV27 and TRBJ2-1, with D unclear. V lost 3 bases and J 0 bases, leaving 12 bases between the germline ends. The CDR3 is made up of 16 amino acids. Germline CDR1 and CDR2: MNHEY and SMNVEV (reference sequence). The CDR3 reads CASSLVAPSSYNEQFF. CDR3 DNA: TGTGCCAGCAGTTTGGTAGCTCCGAGCTCCTACAATGAGCAGTTCTTC.

The chain joins TRBV27 to TRBJ2-3; possibly TRBD1 for D (8 bases). Trimming took 4 bases from V and 5 from J, leaving 19 bases between them. The germline V gene has CDR1 MNHEY and CDR2 SMNVEV (reference sequence). This CDR3 contains 16 residues. The CDR3 nucleotides read TGTGCCAGCAGTTCACAGGGGGAGGGCCTGATAGATACGCAGTATTTT. The encoded protein is CASSSQGEGLIDTQYF.

This chain links TRBV27 with TRBJ2-2; possible D gene TRBD1, 6 bases. The ends were cut back, 7 bases at V and 7 bases at J, with 19 bases in the middle. This CDR3 is 15 amino acids long. Per germline, CDR1 MNHEY and CDR2 SMNVEV (reference sequence). CDR3 protein: CASTALPGVHGELFF. In nucleotides, the CDR3 is TGTGCCAGCACCGCCCTCCCAGGGGTCCACGGGGAGCTGTTTTTT.

J is TRBJ1-1 and V is TRBV4-2, with TRBD1 as a possible D gene (5 bases). Germline values: CDR1 LGHNA, CDR2 YNFKEQ. The V end lost 4 bases, the J end lost 0 bases, and 18 bases lay between the germline ends. The CDR3 covers 17 residues. The CDR3 loop is CASSPVGQGGMNTEAFF. CDR3 coding DNA: TGTGCCAGCAGCCCTGTAGGGCAGGGAGGGATGAACACTGAAGCTTTCTTT.

This clone showed up just once. As DNA, the CDR3 is TGTGCCAGCAAATTCCGGGACAGGGGGCAAGAGACCCAGTACTTC. Its protein product is CASKFRDRGQETQYF. The J gene is TRBJ2-5, the V gene TRBV2; 11 bases match TRBD1. The CDR3 is 15 residues long. V was clipped by 7 bases and J by 2 bases; unmatched bases: 6. CDR1 is SNHLY and CDR2 is FYNNEI in the germline V gene.

V is TRBV27 and J is TRBJ2-4; D not certain. CDR1 is MNHEY and CDR2 is SMNVEV in the germline V gene (reference sequence). With 6 bases removed from V and 0 bases from J, the gap between germline ends came to 21 bases. The CDR3 is made up of 18 amino acids. CDR3 bases: TGTGCCAGCAGAACCTTTTTTCGGCGCGGCCTAGCCAAAAACATTCAGTACTTC. It specifies CASRTFFRRGLAKNIQYF.

This clone was counted once. The CDR3 reads CASSSGTGVNEQYF. Written as DNA, the CDR3 is TGTGCCAGCAGTTCCGGGACAGGGGTTAACGAGCAGTACTTC. The genes are TRBV28 and TRBJ2-7, with TRBD1 matching 10 bases. Trimming at V came to 4 bases and at J to 5 bases, leaving 5 bases not matched to a gene. CDR1 and CDR2 (germline): MDHEN, SYDVKM. The CDR3 is 14 residues long.

This clone was detected ten times or more. The rearrangement joins TRBV29-1 to TRBJ2-1; D is undetermined. Deletions cut 2 bases from V and 5 bases from J, with 7 bases between. This CDR3 is 12 amino acids long. The germline gives CDR1 SQVTM, CDR2 ANQGSEA. The CDR3 reads CSVELRDNEQFF. CDR3 coding DNA: TGCAGCGTTGAATTGCGCGACAATGAGCAGTTCTTC.

The gene calls are TRBV19 and TRBJ2-7; TRBD2 matches 10 bases. Germline V gives CDR1 LNHDA, CDR2 SQIVND (reference sequence). The V gene end was trimmed by 6 bases and the J gene end by 3 bases; junction bases not matched to a gene: 5. This CDR3 comprises 14 residues. DNA for the CDR3: TGTGCCAGTAGGGGAGGGACTAGCGACTACGAGCAGTACTTC. Amino acids: CASRGGTSDYEQYF.

The chain joins TRBV27 to TRBJ1-5; D ambiguous. Trimming pared 6 bases from V and 5 bases from J, leaving 20 bases between. This CDR3 has 16 amino acids. Germline V gene data show CDR1 as MNHEY and CDR2 as SMNVEV (reference sequence). The CDR3, as DNA: TGTGCCAGCAGCTTTTTATCGCCCCGAGGGCATCAGCCCCAGCATTTT. Translating it yields CASSFLSPRGHQPQHF.

This clone was recorded only once. This rearrangement joins TRBV5-5 to TRBJ1-2, with D possibly matching TRBD1 (6 bases). Germline V gives CDR1 SGHKS, CDR2 YYEKEE (reference sequence). Trimming took 3 bases from V and 4 from J, leaving 16 bases between them. The CDR3 covers 15 residues. CDR3 in DNA: TGTGCCAGCAGCTCGGACCAAGGACAGTTCTATGGCTACACCTTC. It is translated as CASSSDQGQFYGYTF.

The V and J genes are TRBV9 and TRBJ1-5, with a possible D match to TRBD1 (6 bases). This CDR3 is 15 amino acids long. In germline, CDR1 is SGDLS, CDR2 YYNGEE. V lost 0 bases and J lost 3, with 10 bases in between. The CDR3 nucleotides are TGTGCCAGCAGCGTAGGTGGGGGGGCCAATCAGCCCCAGCATTTT. Translating gives CASSVGGGANQPQHF.

As for this clone: Other DNA sequences within the sample encode an identical CDR3. This chain uses TRBV28 with TRBJ2-5; TRBD1 might be the D (6 bases). Per germline, CDR1 MDHEN and CDR2 SYDVKM. Trimming cost V 8 bases and J 4 bases, with 11 bases left between them. The CDR3 is 12 residues long. The CDR3 spells CASSTGGETQYF. The CDR3 DNA is TGTGCCAGCTCGACAGGAGGAGAGACCCAGTACTTC.

V and J are TRBV11-2 and TRBJ2-7; 8 nucleotides match TRBD1. The CDR3 spans 13 residues. Germline CDR1 and CDR2: SGHAT and FQNNGV. V lost 8 bases to trimming and J lost 5 bases; unmatched junction nucleotides: 8. The CDR3 DNA reads as TGTGCCAGCGCCCAGGACAGGGACCACGAGCAGTACTTC. Translating it yields CASAQDRDHEQYF.

The rearrangement joins TRBV4-2 to TRBJ2-1; a possible D gene is TRBD2 (5 bases). The CDR3 is 14 residues long. The V end lost 6 bases, the J end lost 6 bases, and 15 bases lay between the germline ends. In germline, CDR1 is LGHNA, CDR2 YNFKEQ. CDR3 amino acids: CASRKLGESNEQFF. CDR3 DNA sequence: TGTGCCAGCAGAAAACTGGGAGAATCCAATGAGCAGTTCTTC.

The chain combines TRBV4-1 with TRBJ2-7; a possible D gene is TRBD2 (6 bases). The CDR3 contains 15 residues. Trimming removed 4 bases at V and 2 bases at J, with 15 bases between. Germline CDR1 and CDR2: MGHRA and YSYEKL. CDR3 bases: TGCGCCAGCAGCCCCTCCGGGACTTTTCCCTACGAGCAGTACTTC. This gives the protein CASSPSGTFPYEQYF.

This rearrangement joins TRBV28 to TRBJ2-1; 12 nucleotides match TRBD2. The V segment lost 2 bases and the J segment 1 base; nucleotides outside the gene matches: 9. Germline V gene lookup returns CDR1 MDHEN and CDR2 SYDVKM. The CDR3 has 19 residues. Written as DNA, the CDR3 is TGTGCCAGCAGTTTAATTACGACTAGCGGGAGCACTTCCTACAATGAGCAGTTCTTC. It translates to CASSLITTSGSTSYNEQFF. The full variable domain, rest sourced from reference TRBV28 and TRBJ2-1, is DVKVTQSSRYLVKRTGEKVFLECVQDMDHENMFWYRQDPGLGLRLIYFSYDVKMKEKGDIPEGYSVSREKKERFSLILESASTNQTSMYLCASSLITTSGSTSYNEQFFGPGTRLTVL.

CDR3 sequence: CASSPSRGRGRYTF. CDR3 sequence (DNA): TGTGCCAGCAGTCCCTCCAGGGGGCGGGGACGCTACACCTTC. The V call is TRBV28, the J call TRBJ1-2; 8 bases align to TRBD1. The CDR3 extends over 14 amino acids. Germline CDR1 is MDHEN and CDR2 is SYDVKM. Trimming cost V 5 bases and J 9 bases; bases outside gene matches: 11.

The V gene is TRBV6-1, the J gene TRBJ1-5, with D maybe TRBD1 (5 bases). The CDR3 spans 14 residues. Germline-derived CDR1 and CDR2 are MNHNS and SASEGT. Trimming cost V 1 base and J 5 bases, with 9 bases left between them. For the CDR3, the DNA is TGTGCCAGCAGTGAAGGGGGCACCCATCAGCCCCAGCATTTT. As protein: CASSEGGTHQPQHF.

The chain carries TRBV4-2 and TRBJ2-3; unclear D gene. Germline V gives CDR1 LGHNA, CDR2 YNFKEQ. This CDR3 has 14 residues. V dropped 0 bases and J dropped 5 bases, with 9 bases sitting between them. The CDR3 here is CASSQDLQKDTQYF. DNA for the CDR3: TGTGCCAGCAGCCAAGATCTTCAGAAAGATACGCAGTATTTT.

This rearrangement joins TRBV4-1 to TRBJ2-7, with unresolved D. The germline V and J ends were trimmed by 1 base and 2 bases, with 12 bases remaining between them. This CDR3 is built from 15 residues. From germline, CDR1 is MGHRA and CDR2 YSYEKL. The CDR3 bases are TGCGCCAGCAGCCAAGCTGAGACTCAAACCTACGAGCAGTACTTC. Its protein product is CASSQAETQTYEQYF.

Comment on this clone: The same CDR3 also results from other DNA sequences found in this sample. This chain joins TRBV6-5 and TRBJ1-5, with a weak D call TRBD1 (6 bases). In germline, CDR1 is MNHEY, CDR2 SVGAGI. The CDR3 consists of 15 residues. V lost 2 bases and J lost 1, with 9 bases in between. DNA for the CDR3: TGTGCCAGCAGTTACGGGCAGGGGAGCAATCAGCCCCAGCATTTT. It codes for CASSYGQGSNQPQHF.

V is TRBV4-2 and J is TRBJ2-2; 8 bases are a match to TRBD2. This CDR3 has 15 residues. J was trimmed by 1 base and V by 4 bases; bases with no gene match: 2. Germline loops: CDR1 LGHNA, CDR2 YNFKEQ. CDR3 nucleotides: TGTGCCAGCAGCCGGGCGGGAGGGAACACCGGGGAGCTGTTTTTT. This translates into CASSRAGGNTGELFF.

The rearrangement uses TRBV28 and TRBJ2-7; 11 nucleotides align to TRBD1. J was trimmed by 2 bases and V by 6 bases; bases with no gene match: 9. This CDR3 has 16 amino acids. The germline CDR1 and CDR2 sequences are MDHEN and SYDVKM. The CDR3 region is CASSTIGTGGAYEQYF. The CDR3 DNA reads as TGTGCCAGCAGCACGATCGGGACAGGGGGTGCCTACGAGCAGTACTTC.

The V and J genes are TRBV7-3 and TRBJ1-2, with D possibly matching TRBD1 (6 bases). V was trimmed by 3 bases and J by 4 bases, leaving 18 bases between them. The CDR3 totals 16 residues. The V gene's germline CDR1 is SGHTA and CDR2 FQGTGA. This CDR3 is CASSLGATGLPYGYTF. CDR3 coding DNA: TGTGCCAGCAGCTTGGGGGCGACAGGCCTACCCTATGGCTACACCTTC.

The CDR3 is CASSLTTGAETQYF. The CDR3 region has the DNA TGTGCCAGCAGCTTGACGACAGGGGCAGAGACCCAGTACTTC. The V call is TRBV5-4, the J call TRBJ2-5; 8 bases match TRBD1. CDR1 is SGHNT and CDR2 is YYREEE in the germline V gene (reference sequence). The CDR3 is made up of 14 amino acids. The V gene end was trimmed by 1 base and the J gene end by 4 bases; junction bases not matched to a gene: 3. The full variable domain, rest sourced from reference TRBV5-4 and TRBJ2-5, is ETGVTQSPTHLIKTRGQQVTLRCSSQSGHNTVSWYQQALGQGPQFIFQYYREEENGRGNFPPRFSGLQFPNYSSELNVNALELDDSALYLCASSLTTGAETQYFGPGTRLLVL.